This TCR beta chain was recorded in a study of T cell repertoires in cytomegalovirus infection (dated by TCRdb to 2018 to 2020). Study-wide context: Peptide stimulations targeted recently identified HLA-C-restricted CMV epitopes, whose presentation resists viral immunomodulation, together with well-studied HLA-B-restricted epitopes. Donor HLA type was relevant to the analysis, as public TCR beta signatures indicated carriage of CMV infection together with the matching HLA type.

TCRdb shows the sequencer as Illumina HiSeq 1500. TCRdb applied fastp at Q25 and MiXCR to the public reads, then kept only in-frame beta chains. Rows matching on CDR3 protein sequence are summarized as one entry with the most common DNA and genes. Within this sample are 650,000 to 850,000 distinct CDR3 sequences, with 25% to 30% of them counted one time only. 13% of the sample belongs to the ten largest clones. Taken with the paper, the label for treatment or condition translates to: in vitro stimulation with specific CMV peptide epitopes to enrich CMV-specific T cells. Turning to this clonotype: The clone's antigen remains unknown. One base away there is no much larger clone; base qualities are not given.

General conclusions and limits of the study: Cumulative frequency of public TCR beta family members discriminated carriers of CMV infection plus the relevant HLA type in this cohort and an independent approximately 370-donor cohort. The ex vivo response was dominated by HLA-C-restricted CMV-specific TCR beta clonotypes, which also provided the single most frequent clonotype in two of eight donors.

This clonotype was obtained from a human donor in good health (CMV status not recorded). Some clones in this sample may be carry-over from other donors' samples. The specimen was cultured CD8+ T cells from PBMCs, collected from culture after CMV antigen stimulation.

The DNA reads TGTGCCAGCAGATCAGGGGGTGGCACTGAAGCTTTCTTT. The translation is CASRSGGGTEAFF. Here the chain combines TRBV7-6 and TRBJ1-1; 7 junctional bases match TRBD1. The CDR3 sequence holds 13 residues, the cysteine and phenylalanine included. Only the CDR3 DNA stays, 39 bases, in frame from base 1. CDR1 and CDR2, looked up from the germline V gene, are SGHVS and FNYEAQ. V loses 6 bases at its end and J loses 4 bases; junction bases beyond the gene matches: 5.